These 29 T cell receptor beta chains came from one sample sequenced in a study of CD8+ T cells in alopecia areata. Extracted RNA was reverse transcribed, and the resulting cDNA served as sequencing template. Using immunoSEQ multiplex PCR, the repertoire was profiled, and TCRdb retains in-frame clones only, with some absent. Of roughly 170,000 clones detected, about 60% appear once; the ten largest clones hold approximately 12%. Treatment of the sample: oral pan-JAK inhibitor, 5-10 mg twice daily. The sample consisted of CD8+ T cells sorted from blood, taken at week 24, from a patient treated with tofacitinib. The receptors shown here come from a human donor with alopecia areata.

The chain recombines TRBV2 with TRBJ2-1; D remains unclear. This CDR3 is built from 15 residues. Germline CDR1 and CDR2: SNHLY and FYNNEI. Trimming removed 2 bases from V and 9 bases from J, with 17 bases in between. Written as DNA, the CDR3 is TGTGCCAGCAGTGAACGGGCTAGTATGGCAGCTGAGCAGTTCTTC. Translated, it gives CASSERASMAAEQFF.

This clone appeared a few times. V usage is TRBV9 and J usage is TRBJ2-7, with TRBD1 identical over 7 bases. Losses at the gene ends were 3 bases for V and 2 bases for J; bases not matched to a gene: 2. CDR3 length equals 13 residues. Looked up from germline, CDR1 is SGDLS and CDR2 is YYNGEE. DNA of the CDR3: TGTGCCAGCAGCGAAGGGGGCCCCTACGAGCAGTACTTC. It translates to CASSEGGPYEQYF.

The chain carries TRBV16 and TRBJ2-1; the match to TRBD2 covers 12 bases. V trimming: 4 bases; J trimming: 4 bases; junction bases outside the gene matches: 2. The germline V gene encodes CDR1 KGHSY and CDR2 FQNENV. The CDR3 runs to 15 residues. The DNA of the CDR3 is TGTGCCAGCAGCCTTACTAGCGGGGGGTACAATGAGCAGTTCTTC. Translation: CASSLTSGGYNEQFF.

V is TRBV15 and J is TRBJ2-5; D remains ambiguous. Germline V CDR1 and CDR2: LNHNV, YYDKDF (reference sequence). Deletions cut 6 bases from V and 2 bases from J, with 7 bases between. The CDR3 contains 12 residues. The CDR3 bases are TGTGCCACCAGAGGCTTACAAGAGACCCAGTACTTC. Translated, it gives CATRGLQETQYF.

The chain is built from TRBV27 and TRBJ2-3; D is uncertain. The CDR3 runs to 14 residues. Trimming left V 3 bases short and J 1 base short, with 8 bases between. Germline values: CDR1 MNHEY, CDR2 SMNVEV (reference sequence). CDR3 nucleotide sequence: TGTGCCAGCAGTTTGGGCCTCGGCACAGATACGCAGTATTTT. Its translation is CASSLGLGTDTQYF.

Comments on this clone: Within the sample, other DNA sequences also encode this same CDR3. The chain has TRBV27 and TRBJ2-3, with no clear D. The ends were cut back, 4 bases at V and 1 base at J, with 3 bases in the middle. The CDR3 sequence is 12 residues long. The V gene's germline CDR1 is MNHEY and CDR2 SMNVEV (reference sequence). Here the CDR3 DNA reads TGTGCCAGCAGTTCACGCACAGATACGCAGTATTTT. It codes for CASSSRTDTQYF.

V is TRBV27 and J is TRBJ2-7; D is unclear. The V end lost 7 bases, the J end lost 2 bases, and 21 bases lay between the germline ends. The V gene's germline CDR1 is MNHEY and CDR2 SMNVEV (reference sequence). The CDR3 sequence is 16 residues long. The CDR3 protein is CASTPGHLLYPYEQYF. In DNA, the CDR3 is TGTGCCAGCACCCCGGGTCACCTCCTATACCCCTACGAGCAGTACTTC.

DNA for the CDR3: TGTGCCAGCAGCGGAGGTCACAAGGGTGAGCAGTTCTTC. It specifies CASSGGHKGEQFF. The rearrangement links TRBV6-5 to TRBJ2-1; TRBD2 might be the D (5 bases). CDR3 length: 13 amino acids. V lost 6 bases and J lost 9, with 15 bases in between. Germline V gives CDR1 MNHEY, CDR2 SVGAGI.

This clone turned up a few times. This chain links TRBV13 with TRBJ2-5; 10 nucleotides match TRBD1. The ends lost 5 bases at V and 4 bases at J; junction bases unmatched: 4. This CDR3 spans 14 amino acids. Looked up from germline, CDR1 is PRHDT and CDR2 is FYEKMQ (reference sequence). The CDR3 here is CASSAGQGIETQYF. CDR3 bases: TGTGCCAGCAGCGCGGGACAGGGGATAGAGACCCAGTACTTC.

The chain couples TRBV30 to TRBJ2-2, with D uncertain. The germline V gene has CDR1 GTSNPN and CDR2 SVGIG (reference sequence). The CDR3 extends over 11 amino acids. V lost 4 bases to trimming and J lost 5 bases, with 5 bases between them. CDR3 bases: TGTGCCTGGACAATTACCGGGGAGCTGTTTTTT. This translates into CAWTITGELFF.

For this clone: This clone may be a read error of a much larger clone one base away. The V and J genes are TRBV4-1 and TRBJ2-3; D is ambiguous. The CDR3 is 11 amino acids. CDR1 is MGHRA, CDR2 YSYEKL, per germline. The germline V and J ends were trimmed by 5 bases and 2 bases, with 2 bases remaining between them. CDR3 protein: CASSNTDTQYF. The CDR3 DNA is TGCGCCAGCAGCAACACAGATACGCAGTATTTT.

In its sample, this clone was seen once. V and J are TRBV13 and TRBJ1-2; D unclear. V was pared by 3 bases and J by 2 bases, with 19 bases between. The V gene's germline CDR1 is PRHDT and CDR2 FYEKMQ (reference sequence). The CDR3 runs to 17 residues. This CDR3 reads CASSLPSAGPGNYGYTF. The CDR3 nucleotides are TGTGCCAGCAGCTTGCCCTCGGCAGGACCAGGAAACTATGGCTACACCTTC.

The chain has TRBV29-1 and TRBJ1-2, with TRBD1 matching 7 bases. Germline V lookup: CDR1 SQVTM, CDR2 ANQGSEA. J gave up 7 bases and V 0 bases, and 11 bases lay outside the gene matches. CDR3 length equals 15 residues. The CDR3 DNA is TGCAGCGTTGAAGATTGGGGTCGGACAGGTGGTGGCTACACCTTC. Its translation is CSVEDWGRTGGGYTF.

CDR3 residues: CAWSVPSNEQFF. In DNA form, the CDR3 reads TGTGCCTGGAGTGTACCTTCCAATGAGCAGTTCTTC. The J gene is TRBJ2-1, the V gene TRBV30; no firm D call. The V gene's germline CDR1 is GTSNPN and CDR2 SVGIG (reference sequence). The V and J ends lost 0 bases and 6 bases respectively, with 6 bases between them. This CDR3 region has 12 residues.

This clone was seen a few times. The chain joins TRBV2 to TRBJ2-7; TRBD2 might be the D (6 bases). V was pared by 6 bases and J by 5 bases, with 17 bases between. In germline, CDR1 is SNHLY, CDR2 FYNNEI. This CDR3 region has 14 residues. DNA for the CDR3: TGTGCCAGCAGCGTGGGGGGTCTAGGGAACGAGCAGTACTTC. Residues: CASSVGGLGNEQYF.

The chain couples TRBV7-8 to TRBJ1-2, with 10 positions matching TRBD1. This CDR3 has 15 amino acids. The trim removed 3 bases at V and 8 bases at J, leaving 9 bases unmatched. CDR1 SGHVS and CDR2 FQNEAQ come from the germline V gene. The CDR3 protein is CASSFSRGTGDGYTF. CDR3 bases: TGTGCCAGCAGCTTTAGTAGAGGGACAGGGGACGGCTACACCTTC.

The V and J genes are TRBV7-2 and TRBJ1-2; D is unresolved. The CDR3 has 16 residues. Germline values: CDR1 SGHTA, CDR2 FQGNSA. The V end lost 3 bases, the J end lost 0 bases, and 14 bases lay between the germline ends. DNA for the CDR3: TGTGCCAGCAGCTTTTTCGGCGCGGCTGCTAACTATGGCTACACCTTC. It is translated as CASSFFGAAANYGYTF.

The rearrangement joins TRBV6-1 to TRBJ1-5, with D uncertain. CDR3 length equals 19 residues. The germline CDR1 and CDR2 sequences are MNHNS and SASEGT. Trimming shortened V by 2 bases and J by 0 bases, and 20 bases separated the two germline ends. The chain's CDR3 is CASSEKCGSYLYSNQPQHF. CDR3 nucleotide sequence: TGTGCCAGCAGTGAAAAGTGTGGCTCGTATCTCTATAGCAATCAGCCCCAGCATTTT.

In regard to this clone: Other DNA sequences within the sample encode an identical CDR3. The chain has TRBV30 and TRBJ1-5, with a tentative D call TRBD1 (5 bases). The CDR3 totals 13 residues. Between the trimmed V and J ends, which lost 0 bases and 7 bases, there was a span of 10 bases. Germline CDR1 and CDR2: GTSNPN and SVGIG (reference sequence). The CDR3 DNA follows: TGTGCCTGGAGTGTACAAGGGGACCAGCCCCAGCATTTT. Translated: CAWSVQGDQPQHF.

In this sample, this clone turned up a few times. The rearrangement links TRBV23-1 to TRBJ2-1; the D call may be TRBD1 or TRBD2 (6 bases each). Being an ORF, TRBV23-1 has a function that is uncertain. CDR3 length: 16 amino acids. V lost 8 bases and J lost 4, with 21 bases in between. As DNA, the CDR3 is TGCGCCAGCCGACTGTATCGGGGGCGAATATACAATGAGCAGTTCTTC. Encoded protein: CASRLYRGRIYNEQFF.

Only a few counts were recorded for this clone. The CDR3 loop reads CASSPDHTDTQYF. The CDR3 DNA reads TGTGCCAGCAGCCCCGACCACACAGATACGCAGTATTTT. V gene TRBV7-9 combines with J gene TRBJ2-3; D not resolved. This CDR3 is built from 13 residues. Per germline, CDR1 SEHNR and CDR2 FQNEAQ (reference sequence). Deletions cut 5 bases from V and 2 bases from J, with 8 bases between.

The J gene is TRBJ2-2, the V gene TRBV19, with D hard to call. The germline CDR1 and CDR2 sequences are LNHDA and SQIVND (reference sequence). Trimming shortened V by 6 bases and J by 4 bases, and 15 bases separated the two germline ends. The CDR3 contains 15 residues. CDR3 in amino acids: CASSPRPAPTGELFF. Written as DNA, the CDR3 is TGTGCCAGTAGCCCCCGCCCAGCGCCCACCGGGGAGCTGTTTTTT.

V gene TRBV5-1 combines with J gene TRBJ1-1; D not resolved. This CDR3 is 14 amino acids long. Germline V gene lookup returns CDR1 SGHRS and CDR2 YFSETQ. With 0 bases removed from V and 3 bases from J, the gap between germline ends came to 9 bases. The CDR3 protein is CASSLGAWDTEAFF. The CDR3 DNA is TGCGCCAGCAGCTTGGGTGCGTGGGACACTGAAGCTTTCTTT.

This clone has a handful of counts. The rearrangement joins TRBV13 to TRBJ2-3, with 7 bases identical to TRBD2. V gave up 5 bases and J gave up 6 bases; unmatched junction bases: 8. This CDR3 has 14 amino acids. Per germline, CDR1 PRHDT and CDR2 FYEKMQ (reference sequence). Here the CDR3 DNA reads TGTGCCAGCAGCCAAGGACTAGGCCCGGATACGCAGTATTTT. Its protein product is CASSQGLGPDTQYF.

As concerns this clone: Additional DNA sequences in this sample encode the identical CDR3. V gene TRBV29-1 combines with J gene TRBJ2-1; TRBD1 agrees at 7 bases. Trimming took 6 bases from V and 0 from J; bases not matched to a gene: 2. The CDR3 length is 13 residues. Looked up from germline, CDR1 is SQVTM and CDR2 is ANQGSEA. The CDR3 DNA follows: TGCAGCGTGGCAGGGGGCTCCTACAATGAGCAGTTCTTC. As protein: CSVAGGSYNEQFF.

This clone was seen a handful of times. The chain recombines TRBV6-1 with TRBJ2-7; the D is unclear. CDR3 length: 14 amino acids. Trimming cost V 1 base and J 0 bases, with 7 bases left between them. Per the germline V gene, CDR1 is MNHNS and CDR2 is SASEGT. CDR3 sequence reads: CASSEVRSSYEQYF. CDR3 sequence (DNA): TGTGCCAGCAGTGAAGTTCGCAGCTCCTACGAGCAGTACTTC.

The J gene is TRBJ2-7, the V gene TRBV7-9; a possible D gene is TRBD2 (5 bases). The V gene's germline CDR1 is SEHNR and CDR2 FQNEAQ (reference sequence). The V gene lost 3 bases and the J gene lost 3 bases, with 12 bases spanning the gap. This CDR3 region has 14 residues. The CDR3 sequence is CASSFNNEGYEQYF. CDR3 sequence (DNA): TGTGCCAGCAGCTTCAATAATGAGGGCTACGAGCAGTACTTC.

The gene calls are TRBV7-6 and TRBJ2-7; D ambiguous. V lost 1 base, J lost 6 bases, and 10 bases lay in between. The CDR3 extends over 13 amino acids. Germline CDR1 SGHVS, CDR2 FNYEAQ. CDR3 in amino acids: CASSLGGDPEQYF. CDR3 sequence (DNA): TGTGCCAGCAGCTTAGGTGGGGATCCCGAGCAGTACTTC.

This clone appeared a few times. Other nucleotide sequences in the sample specify the same CDR3. The chain recombines TRBV19 with TRBJ2-7; the D is unclear. In germline, CDR1 is LNHDA, CDR2 SQIVND (reference sequence). There are 11 residues in the CDR3. The V end was cut by 5 bases, the J end by 1 base, with 3 bases between. The CDR3 region has the DNA TGTGCCAGTAGTGATTCCTACGAGCAGTACTTC. Encoded protein: CASSDSYEQYF.